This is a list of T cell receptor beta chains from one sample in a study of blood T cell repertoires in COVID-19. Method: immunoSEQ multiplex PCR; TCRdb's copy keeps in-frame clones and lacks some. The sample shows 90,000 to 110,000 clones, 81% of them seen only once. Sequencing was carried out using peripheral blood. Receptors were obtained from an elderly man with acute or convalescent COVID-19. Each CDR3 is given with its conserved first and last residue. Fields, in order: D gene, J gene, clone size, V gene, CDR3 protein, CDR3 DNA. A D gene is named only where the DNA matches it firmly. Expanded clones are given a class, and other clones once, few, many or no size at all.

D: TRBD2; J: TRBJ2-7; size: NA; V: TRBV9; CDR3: CASSVGPSGSYEQYF; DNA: TGTGCCAGCAGCGTAGGCCCTAGCGGGAGCTACGAGCAGTACTTC
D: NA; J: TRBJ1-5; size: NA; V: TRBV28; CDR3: CASSTFMTGHSNQPQHF; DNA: TGTGCCAGCAGTACTTTTATGACAGGACATAGCAATCAGCCCCAGCATTTT
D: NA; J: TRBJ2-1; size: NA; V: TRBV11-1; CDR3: CASSRSHSYNEQFF; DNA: TGTGCCAGCAGCCGGAGTCATTCCTACAATGAGCAGTTCTTC
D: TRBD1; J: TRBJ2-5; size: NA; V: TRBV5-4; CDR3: CASSLRTGGGETQYF; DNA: TGTGCCAGCAGCTTACGGACAGGGGGAGGGGAGACCCAGTACTTC
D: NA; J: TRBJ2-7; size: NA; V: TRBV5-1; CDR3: CASSLEVAGQGDYEQYF; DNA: TGCGCCAGCAGCTTGGAAGTAGCGGGACAGGGCGACTACGAGCAGTACTTC
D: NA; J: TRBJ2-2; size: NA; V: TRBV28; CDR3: CASSSQGDTGELFF; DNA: TGTGCCAGCAGTTCTCAGGGTGACACCGGGGAGCTGTTTTTT
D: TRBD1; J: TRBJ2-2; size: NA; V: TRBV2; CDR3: CASRGTGTGELFF; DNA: TGTGCCAGCAGAGGGACAGGCACCGGGGAGCTGTTTTTT
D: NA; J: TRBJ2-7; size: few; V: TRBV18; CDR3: CASSLDIYEQYF; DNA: TGTGCCAGCTCACTCGACATCTACGAGCAGTACTTC
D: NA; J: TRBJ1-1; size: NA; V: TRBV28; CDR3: CASSLVPREAFF; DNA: TGTGCCAGCAGTTTAGTCCCCAGGGAAGCTTTCTTT
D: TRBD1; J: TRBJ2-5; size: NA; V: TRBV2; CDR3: CASRDRGGTQYF; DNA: TGTGCCAGCAGAGACAGGGGGGGGACCCAGTACTTC
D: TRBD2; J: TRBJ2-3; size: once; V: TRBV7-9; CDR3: CASSLTSGRRDTQYF; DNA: TGTGCCAGCAGCCTCACTAGCGGGAGGAGAGATACGCAGTATTTT
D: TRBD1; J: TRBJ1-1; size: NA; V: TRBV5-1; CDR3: CASRGQGGNTEAFF; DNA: TGCGCCAGCAGAGGACAGGGGGGGAACACTGAAGCTTTCTTT
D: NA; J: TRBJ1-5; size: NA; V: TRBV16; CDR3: CASSQSGRRNQPQHF; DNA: TGTGCCAGCAGCCAATCTGGGAGGCGCAATCAGCCCCAGCATTTT
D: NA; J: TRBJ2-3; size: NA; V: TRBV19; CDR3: CASSIGGHSTDTQYF; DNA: TGTGCCAGTAGTATAGGGGGACACAGCACAGATACGCAGTATTTT
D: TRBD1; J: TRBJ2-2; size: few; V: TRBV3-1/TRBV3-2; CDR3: CASSQYRGTGELFF; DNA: TGTGCCAGCAGCCAATACAGGGGCACCGGGGAGCTGTTTTTT
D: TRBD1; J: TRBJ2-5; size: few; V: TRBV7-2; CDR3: CASSPGGLETQYF; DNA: TGTGCCAGCAGCCCAGGGGGCTTGGAGACCCAGTACTTC
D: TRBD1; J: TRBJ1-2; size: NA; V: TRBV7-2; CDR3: CASSPNLDRGSYGYTF; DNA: TGTGCCAGCAGCCCTAACCTCGACAGGGGAAGCTATGGCTACACCTTC
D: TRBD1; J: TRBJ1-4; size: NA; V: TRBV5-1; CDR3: CASRVTGTGREKLFF; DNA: TGCGCCAGCAGGGTGACCGGGACAGGGCGTGAAAAACTGTTTTTT
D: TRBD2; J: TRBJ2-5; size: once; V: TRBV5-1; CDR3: CASSRQTGTSGRTQETQYF; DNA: TGCGCCAGCAGTCGACAAACCGGGACTAGCGGGAGGACCCAAGAGACCCAGTACTTC
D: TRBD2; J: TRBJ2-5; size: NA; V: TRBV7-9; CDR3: CASSSTPRLAGRQETQYF; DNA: TGTGCCAGCAGCTCGACCCCCAGACTAGCGGGAAGGCAAGAGACCCAGTACTTC